One sample yielded the 9 T cell receptor beta chains listed below, sequenced in a study of blood T cell repertoires in COVID-19. The repertoire was sequenced with immunoSEQ multiplex PCR; TCRdb's copy has only in-frame clones and lacks some. The sample carries approximately 260,000 clones, roughly 81% recorded once. The specimen sequenced was PBMCs or T cells enriched from blood (not recorded which). All receptors come from a woman in her fifties or sixties who had been exposed to COVID-19.

This clone has only a few counts. In DNA form, the CDR3 reads TGTGCCAGCAACCCAACAGGGGTCGGGGAGCTGTTTTTT. Protein sequence: CASNPTGVGELFF. The chain couples TRBV27 to TRBJ2-2; 7 bases line up with TRBD1. The J segment lost 7 bases and the V segment lost 7 bases, leaving 6 bases of the junction unmatched. The CDR3 length is 13 residues. Germline V gene sequence: CDR1 MNHEY, CDR2 SMNVEV (reference sequence).

This clone has just one count. This rearrangement joins TRBV27 to TRBJ2-2; the D is unclear. V lost 7 bases and J lost 5, with 5 bases in between. From germline, CDR1 is MNHEY and CDR2 SMNVEV (reference sequence). This CDR3 is 11 amino acids long. The CDR3 loop is CASMLTGELFF. In nucleotides, the CDR3 is TGTGCCAGCATGTTAACCGGGGAGCTGTTTTTT.

This clone was found once. This rearrangement joins TRBV21-1 to TRBJ1-1; the D call in the table, TRBD1, was not verified against the DNA. TRBV21-1 is shown as a pseudogene. The CDR3 sequence is 18 residues long. In DNA form, the CDR3 reads TGTGCCAGCAGCAAAGATGAGGCCCAGGGGGCGCGAACCGGTGAAGCTTTCTTT. It encodes CASSKDEAQGARTGEAFF.

The rearrangement uses TRBV27 and TRBJ2-2; TRBD2 matches 14 bases. Germline CDR1 is MNHEY and CDR2 is SMNVEV (reference sequence). The CDR3 runs to 18 residues. With 4 bases clipped from V and 2 bases from J, the junction kept 6 bases outside the gene matches. The CDR3 region has the DNA TGTGCCAGCAGTTCCCAGGGACTAGCGGGAGATAACACCGGGGAGCTGTTTTTT. Translating it yields CASSSQGLAGDNTGELFF.

The gene calls are TRBV28 and TRBJ2-1, with 9 bases fitting TRBD2. The V and J ends lost 5 bases and 10 bases, in that order; junction bases with no gene match: 15. The CDR3 has 16 residues. Per germline, CDR1 MDHEN and CDR2 SYDVKM. This chain's CDR3 is CASSNPSGVRLREQFF. In DNA form, the CDR3 reads TGTGCCAGCAGTAATCCTAGCGGGGTGCGCCTCAGGGAGCAGTTCTTC.

This chain links TRBV5-1 with TRBJ2-1; 9 nucleotides line up with TRBD2. J gave up 7 bases and V 5 bases, and 25 bases lay outside the gene matches. The CDR3 covers 20 residues. In germline, CDR1 is SGHRS, CDR2 YFSETQ. The CDR3 nucleotides are TGCGCCAGCAGTGACGGGGGCGGGACTAGCTGGACGGTATATACAAATGAGCAGTTCTTC. Translated, it gives CASSDGGGTSWTVYTNEQFF.

This chain connects TRBV20-1 to TRBJ2-7, with TRBD1 matching over 8 bases. Germline CDR1 and CDR2: DFQATT and SNEGSKA (reference sequence). The CDR3 has 11 residues. V trimming: 3 bases; J trimming: 5 bases; junction bases outside the gene matches: 0. The CDR3 protein is CSARDRDEQYF. The CDR3 nucleotides are TGCAGTGCTAGGGACAGGGACGAGCAGTACTTC.

The chain links TRBV6-5 to TRBJ1-5, with TRBD1 as a possible D gene (6 bases). V lost 7 bases and J lost 3, with 13 bases in between. CDR3 size: 14 residues. CDR1 MNHEY and CDR2 SVGAGI come from the germline V gene. The CDR3 sequence is CASTSTGLNQPQHF. Written as DNA, the CDR3 is TGTGCCAGCACCTCGACAGGACTCAATCAGCCCCAGCATTTT.

V usage is TRBV30 and J usage is TRBJ2-1, with D maybe TRBD2 (7 bases). The V gene lost 0 bases and the J gene lost 6 bases, with 9 bases spanning the gap. The germline gives CDR1 GTSNPN, CDR2 SVGIG (reference sequence). There are 13 residues in the CDR3. CDR3 protein: CAWSVGGGNEQFF. The CDR3 DNA follows: TGTGCCTGGAGTGTAGGGGGGGGCAATGAGCAGTTCTTC.